This T cell receptor beta chain was sequenced for a study of control samples from healthy donors and cancer patients. The CDR3 has 14 amino acids. The germline V gene encodes CDR1 SGHNT and CDR2 YENEEA. V was cut by 1 base and J by 2 bases, with 6 bases left in between. Libraries were prepared by immunoSEQ multiplex PCR; TCRdb keeps only in-frame clonotypes and omits some of them. The top ten hold about a quarter of the sample, which has 50,000 or so clones, roughly 93% seen once. This clonotype originated in a woman in her fifties or sixties with head and neck cancer. The chain is built from TRBV11-3 and TRBJ2-4, with D tentatively TRBD2 (5 bases). Sample: PBMCs. CDR3 region: CASSLGGSKNIQYF. CDR3 coding DNA: TGTGCCAGCAGCTTAGGAGGGTCCAAAAACATTCAGTACTTC.